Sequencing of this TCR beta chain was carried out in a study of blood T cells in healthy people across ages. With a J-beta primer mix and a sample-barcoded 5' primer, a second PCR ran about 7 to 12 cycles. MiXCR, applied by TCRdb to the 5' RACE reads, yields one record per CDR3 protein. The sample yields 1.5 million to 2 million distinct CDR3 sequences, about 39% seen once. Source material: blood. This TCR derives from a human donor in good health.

CDR3: CASSQDSGGYYNEQFF. Here the CDR3 DNA reads TGCGCCAGCAGCCAAGATAGCGGGGGATACTACAATGAGCAGTTCTTC. The chain couples TRBV4-1 to TRBJ2-1, with 9 bases matching TRBD2. Germline-derived CDR1 and CDR2 are MGHRA and YSYEKL. The CDR3 totals 16 residues. J was trimmed by 3 bases and V by 0 bases; bases with no gene match: 3.